This T cell receptor beta chain was identified during a study of somatic mutations in cytotoxic T cells in rheumatoid arthritis. The CDR3 length is 16 residues. V trimming: 3 bases; J trimming: 5 bases; junction bases outside the gene matches: 12. CDR1 is LNHDA and CDR2 is SQIVND in the germline V gene (reference sequence). In the study's own analysis: Expanded CD8+ clones from patients, those larger than 1%, seldom had a match among published virus-specific TCRB sequences. TCRdb's table, derived via immunoSEQ multiplex PCR, lists solely in-frame clones and lacks some. V and J calls and clone size are copied from that table; D and trimming were computed from the DNA. The table has more than 2,500 clones, approximately 61% seen once; the top ten hold 10% to 15%. This clone was observed a few times.

Sequencing input: CD8+ T cells sorted from synovial fluid. The chain employs TRBV19 and TRBJ2-5; 7 bases fit TRBD2. This clonotype originated in a woman aged 18-29 years with rheumatoid arthritis. The CDR3 here is CASSISALAEGETQYF. CDR3 nucleotide sequence: TGTGCCAGTAGTATTAGTGCGCTAGCGGAGGGGGAGACCCAGTACTTC.